Presented here are 16 T cell receptor beta chains from one specimen sequenced in a study of OX40 agonist ivuxolimab in advanced cancers. TCRdb's copy holds only in-frame clones and misses some; the assay was immunoSEQ multiplex PCR. The sample includes about 100,000 clones, approximately 90% of them seen just once. The sequencing here drew on CD4+ or CD8+ T cells sorted from blood, taken in a trial of the OX40 agonist ivuxolimab. The receptors were gathered from an adult with an advanced solid tumor such as melanoma, head and neck, liver or kidney cancer.

The chain is built from TRBV28 and TRBJ1-6; 12 bases map to TRBD1. The CDR3 loop spans 17 amino acids. CDR1 is MDHEN and CDR2 is SYDVKM in the germline V gene. The junction had 6 bases not matched to a gene; V was cut back by 2 bases and J by 7 bases. The CDR3: CASSLGPGQGANSPLHF. The CDR3 bases are TGTGCCAGCAGTTTAGGTCCGGGACAGGGGGCGAATTCACCCCTCCACTTT. The full variable domain, completed using reference TRBV28 and TRBJ1-6, is DVKVTQSSRYLVKRTGEKVFLECVQDMDHENMFWYRQDPGLGLRLIYFSYDVKMKEKGDIPEGYSVSREKKERFSLILESASTNQTSMYLCASSLGPGQGANSPLHFGNGTRLTVT.

This chain links TRBV28 with TRBJ2-7; 11 nucleotides line up with TRBD1. Germline values: CDR1 MDHEN, CDR2 SYDVKM. This CDR3 comprises 16 residues. The trim removed 5 bases at V and 6 bases at J, leaving 12 bases unmatched. CDR3 sequence reads: CASSLTGTGGFLEQYF. CDR3 sequence (DNA): TGTGCCAGCAGTCTAACCGGGACAGGGGGGTTTCTCGAGCAGTACTTC.

V and J are TRBV30 and TRBJ1-1; D is uncertain. CDR3 length: 12 amino acids. V lost 0 bases, J lost 11 bases, and 13 bases lay in between. The germline gives CDR1 GTSNPN, CDR2 SVGIG (reference sequence). CDR3: CAWSVPAQRAFF. For the CDR3, the DNA is TGTGCCTGGAGTGTCCCCGCCCAGAGGGCTTTCTTT. Full variable domain (rest looked up from reference TRBV30 and TRBJ1-1): SQTIHQWPATLVQPVGSPLSLECTVEGTSNPNLYWYRQAAGRGLQLLFYSVGIGQISSEVPQNLSASRPQDRQFILSSKKLLLSDSGFYLCAWSVPAQRAFFGQGTRLTVV.

This chain links TRBV27 with TRBJ2-5; 8 positions agree with TRBD1. The J call is in doubt because the DNA end fits TRBJ2-7 better. Germline V gene data show CDR1 as MNHEY and CDR2 as SMNVEV (reference sequence). The CDR3 sequence is 14 residues long. The CDR3 coding sequence is TGTGCCAGCAGTAAACGGACAGGGTTATACGAGCAGTACTTC. This codes for CASSKRTGLYEQYF.

V and J are TRBV7-3 and TRBJ1-5; no clear D gene. The CDR3 totals 11 residues. From germline, CDR1 is SGHTA and CDR2 FQGTGA. V was pared by 1 base and J by 15 bases, with 10 bases between. The CDR3 region is CASSLRTRPHF. The CDR3 bases are TGTGCCAGCAGCTTAAGAACGAGGCCGCATTTT.

The chain carries TRBV6-5 and TRBJ1-5, with a possible D match to TRBD1 (5 bases). Germline V lookup: CDR1 MNHEY, CDR2 SVGAGI. V was clipped by 6 bases and J by 5 bases, with 14 bases between them. CDR3 length: 14 amino acids. CDR3 residues: CASSPGTGDQPQHF. The CDR3 coding sequence is TGTGCCAGCAGCCCTGGGACGGGGGATCAGCCCCAGCATTTT.

This clone has only one observation. Germline and junction disagree at one end, which may indicate a read error. The rearrangement joins TRBV28 to TRBJ2-7; unclear D gene. The CDR3 spans 11 residues. Per the germline V gene, CDR1 is MDHEN and CDR2 is SYDVKM. The CDR3, as DNA: TGTGCCAGCAGGGAAAGGACCGGAACGGACTTC. Encoded protein: CASRERTGTDF. The complete variable domain, with remaining parts taken from reference TRBV28 and TRBJ2-7, reads DVKVTQSSRYLVKRTGEKVFLECVQDMDHENMFWYRQDPGLGLRLIYFSYDVKMKEKGDIPEGYSVSREKKERFSLILESASTNQTSMYLCASRERTGTDFGPGTRLTVT.

The rearrangement uses TRBV27 and TRBJ1-2; the D gene is possibly TRBD1 (6 bases). V was pared by 6 bases and J by 6 bases, with 17 bases between. The CDR3 sequence is 14 residues long. Germline V gene sequence: CDR1 MNHEY, CDR2 SMNVEV (reference sequence). The CDR3 sequence is CASSLVGGRDGYTF. The CDR3, as DNA: TGTGCCAGCAGCCTTGTAGGGGGGCGCGATGGCTACACCTTC.

The V call is TRBV29-1, the J call TRBJ1-5; the D is unclear. Between the trimmed V and J ends, which lost 4 bases and 2 bases, there was a span of 6 bases. This CDR3 region has 12 residues. Germline CDR1 reads SQVTM; CDR2 reads ANQGSEA. The CDR3 loop reads CSVGWGNQPQHF. CDR3 DNA: TGCAGCGTTGGGTGGGGCAATCAGCCCCAGCATTTT.

The rearrangement joins TRBV10-3 to TRBJ2-7; TRBD1 matches 8 bases. With V trimmed by 10 bases and J by 1 base, 18 bases remained unmatched. The CDR3 spans 17 residues. From germline, CDR1 is ENHRY and CDR2 SYGVKD. Here the CDR3 reads CATQKQGGPSNSYEQYF. CDR3 sequence (DNA): TGTGCCACCCAGAAACAGGGGGGTCCCAGTAATTCCTACGAGCAGTACTTC.

The chain employs TRBV6-1 and TRBJ1-2; D gene unclear. CDR3 length equals 12 residues. Germline V gives CDR1 MNHNS, CDR2 SASEGT. The V end lost 3 bases, the J end lost 8 bases, and 10 bases lay between the germline ends. The CDR3 spells CASSEIGRGYTF. In DNA, the CDR3 is TGTGCCAGCAGTGAGATCGGGAGGGGCTACACCTTC.

V gene TRBV21-1 combines with J gene TRBJ2-7; no DNA check was done on the table's D call, TRBD2. TRBV21-1 is annotated as a pseudogene. This CDR3 spans 17 amino acids. The CDR3 bases are TGTGCCAGCAGCAAAGTAGGGGTAGCGGGAGTTTTCTACGAGCAGTACTTC. Translating gives CASSKVGVAGVFYEQYF.

This clone was recorded a few times. V gene TRBV7-2 combines with J gene TRBJ2-7; D not resolved. Trimming cost V 5 bases and J 7 bases, with 15 bases left between them. Per the germline V gene, CDR1 is SGHTA and CDR2 is FQGNSA. CDR3 length: 13 residues. Written as DNA, the CDR3 is TGTGCCAGCAGCCCGGAGCTCAGTGGGGAGCAGTACTTC. As protein: CASSPELSGEQYF. The full variable domain, completed using reference TRBV7-2 and TRBJ2-7, is GAGVSQSPSNKVTEKGKDVELRCDPISGHTALYWYRQSLGQGLEFLIYFQGNSAPDKSGLPSDRFSAERTGGSVSTLTIQRTQQEDSAVYLCASSPELSGEQYFGPGTRLTVT.

This chain links TRBV5-6 with TRBJ2-1; 7 positions agree with TRBD2. The CDR3 loop spans 14 amino acids. The V gene end was trimmed by 2 bases and the J gene end by 12 bases; junction bases not matched to a gene: 11. Germline CDR1 reads SGHDT; CDR2 reads YYEEEE. In nucleotides, the CDR3 is TGTGCCAGCAGCTTAGGGGAGGGAGGTCGGGGGCAGTTCTTC. Encoded protein: CASSLGEGGRGQFF.

The genes are TRBV28 and TRBJ2-3; D is uncertain. The CDR3 runs to 11 residues. In germline, CDR1 is MDHEN, CDR2 SYDVKM. Trimming took off 7 bases at V and 4 bases at J, with 6 bases between the two ends. The CDR3 sequence is CASTQADTQYF. The CDR3 nucleotides read TGTGCCAGCACCCAAGCAGATACGCAGTATTTT. The full variable domain, with the rest looked up from reference TRBV28 and TRBJ2-3, is DVKVTQSSRYLVKRTGEKVFLECVQDMDHENMFWYRQDPGLGLRLIYFSYDVKMKEKGDIPEGYSVSREKKERFSLILESASTNQTSMYLCASTQADTQYFGPGTRLTVL.

DNA for the CDR3: TGTGCCAGCAGCTCAAACGCGGGAGGAGAAGAGACCCAGTACTTC. This encodes CASSSNAGGEETQYF. The genes are TRBV7-2 and TRBJ2-5; TRBD2 aligns across 8 bases. CDR1 and CDR2 (germline): SGHTA, FQGNSA. V was pared by 4 bases and J by 3 bases, with 7 bases of the junction left unmatched. The CDR3 has 15 amino acids.